The present T cell receptor beta chain was sequenced within a study of PD-L1 blockade in urothelial cancer. About the research overall: At 6 weeks and at 3 weeks (second dose) after treatment start, blood was analyzed. Per blood sample, T cells had a median of about 150,000.

Details on this clone: The limits of the CDR3 on the DNA are not certain, so only TCRdb's listed CDR3 is given.

CDR1 is SQVTM, CDR2 ANQGSEA, per germline. The CDR3 has 12 amino acids, counting both end residues. Only in-frame clones appear in the TCRdb table, and some are missing; sequencing was by immunoSEQ multiplex PCR. The repertoire holds roughly 29,000 clones, with approximately 80% as singletons. Time point specified: peripheral blood 6 weeks after treatment start. The source is a man between 70 and 80 years old with urothelial cancer. The rearrangement joins TRBV29-1 to TRBJ2-1; the table's TRBD1 call for D was not verified on the DNA. This sample comprised PBMCs, obtained around atezolizumab (anti-PD-L1) treatment. The chain's CDR3 is CSVEWGQGTGIF.